Each of the 7 T cell receptor beta chains below was sequenced from the same sample in a study of cytomegalovirus exposure and HLA in healthy donors. Amplification used 60 Vbeta primers and 13 Jbeta primers. This table comes from immunoSEQ multiplex PCR, and its TCRdb copy is limited to in-frame clones, with some not included. Of 160,000 or so clones listed, around 80% are singletons. The sample was PBMCs. Receptors were obtained from a female donor in good health and CMV-seronegative.

V usage is TRBV7-9 and J usage is TRBJ1-2; 8 nucleotides match TRBD1. The CDR3 is 14 amino acids. In germline, CDR1 is SEHNR, CDR2 FQNEAQ (reference sequence). V trimming: 5 bases; J trimming: 4 bases; junction bases outside the gene matches: 6. CDR3 DNA: TGTGCCAGCAGCCTGGCGACAGGGGCCTATGGCTACACCTTC. Its protein is CASSLATGAYGYTF.

The CDR3 is CASSLKGQGTDTQYF. CDR3 sequence (DNA): TGTGCCAGCAGCTTAAAGGGGCAAGGAACAGATACGCAGTATTTT. The gene calls are TRBV6-4 and TRBJ2-3, with D possibly TRBD1 on 5 matching bases. Germline CDR1 and CDR2: MRHNA and SNTAGT. The CDR3 contains 15 residues. V was trimmed by 6 bases and J by 3 bases, leaving 16 bases between them.

The chain has TRBV5-5 and TRBJ2-3; tentatively, D is TRBD1 (6 bases). Per germline, CDR1 SGHKS and CDR2 YYEKEE (reference sequence). The ends were cut back, 3 bases at V and 3 bases at J, with 17 bases in the middle. This CDR3 region has 16 residues. For the CDR3, the DNA is TGTGCCAGCAGCTCCTTTGGGGGCCAAGGTACAGATACGCAGTATTTT. It translates to CASSSFGGQGTDTQYF. Based on the CDR3 plus reference TRBV5-5 and TRBJ2-3, the full variable domain is DAGVTQSPTHLIKTRGQQVTLRCSPISGHKSVSWYQQVLGQGPQFIFQYYEKEERGRGNFPDRFSARQFPNYSSELNVNALLLGDSALYLCASSSFGGQGTDTQYFGPGTRLTVL.

This clone was seen a few times. The chain carries TRBV5-1 and TRBJ2-3; TRBD1 aligns across 9 bases. The CDR3 totals 14 residues. Germline V gene lookup returns CDR1 SGHRS and CDR2 YFSETQ. V shed 4 bases and J 6 bases; nucleotides not matched to a gene: 6. CDR3 nucleotide sequence: TGCGCCAGCAGCCCCGGACAGGGGTACGATACGCAGTATTTT. Protein: CASSPGQGYDTQYF.

The chain has TRBV2 and TRBJ2-2; D unclear. The length of the CDR3 is 15 residues. CDR1 is SNHLY and CDR2 is FYNNEI in the germline V gene. V was pared by 3 bases and J by 4 bases, with 12 bases between. The CDR3 is CASSEVQPSTGELFF. CDR3 in DNA: TGTGCCAGCAGTGAGGTACAGCCGAGCACCGGGGAGCTGTTTTTT.

The chain carries TRBV18 and TRBJ2-3; unclear D gene. From germline, CDR1 is KGHSH and CDR2 LQKENI. V dropped 1 base and J dropped 2 bases, with 4 bases sitting between them. The CDR3 loop spans 13 amino acids. The CDR3 bases are TGTGCCAGCTCACCACGGCCCACAGATACGCAGTATTTT. Translating it yields CASSPRPTDTQYF.

This chain links TRBV29-1 with TRBJ2-5; D not resolved. The germline V gene encodes CDR1 SQVTM and CDR2 ANQGSEA. CDR3 length: 11 residues. Trimming left V 7 bases short and J 0 bases short, with 6 bases between. CDR3 nucleotides: TGCAGCGCCGGAGACCAAGAGACCCAGTACTTC. Amino acids: CSAGDQETQYF. Filled out from reference TRBV29-1 and TRBJ2-5, the complete variable domain reads SAVISQKPSRDICQRGTSLTIQCQVDSQVTMMFWYRQQPGQSLTLIATANQGSEATYESGFVIDKFPISRPNLTFSTLTVSNMSPEDSSIYLCSAGDQETQYFGPGTRLLVL.